The 27 T cell receptor beta chains given below trace back to one sample, sequenced in a study of T cell changes during pregnancy in multiple sclerosis. The method was immunoSEQ multiplex PCR; TCRdb's version includes in-frame clones alone and lacks a portion of them. The repertoire includes 40,000 to 55,000 clones, 85% to 95% of them detected once, and around 0.52% sits in the top ten. The sample consisted of CD4+ T cells from peripheral blood mononuclear cells, taken in the third trimester of pregnancy. The receptors shown here come from a female donor with multiple sclerosis, enrolled in a pregnancy study.

The chain joins TRBV5-1 to TRBJ2-3; 15 nucleotides agree with TRBD2. V lost 4 bases to trimming and J lost 1 base; unmatched junction nucleotides: 7. The CDR3 contains 18 residues. Germline V gene sequence: CDR1 SGHRS, CDR2 YFSETQ. CDR3 coding DNA: TGCGCCAGCAGCGCATGGACTAGCGGGAGGGCCGGCACAGATACGCAGTATTTT. Translation gives CASSAWTSGRAGTDTQYF. The full variable domain, its missing parts supplied by reference TRBV5-1 and TRBJ2-3, is KAGVTQTPRYLIKTRGQQVTLSCSPISGHRSVSWYQQTPGQGLQFLFEYFSETQRNKGNFPGRFSGRQFSNSRSEMNVSTLELGDSALYLCASSAWTSGRAGTDTQYFGPGTRLTVL.

The CDR3 sequence is CASSLGAGMNTEAFF. Here the CDR3 DNA reads TGTGCCAGCAGCTTAGGTGCAGGGATGAACACTGAAGCTTTCTTT. The rearrangement links TRBV7-3 to TRBJ1-1; D perhaps matches TRBD1 (5 bases). Germline V lookup: CDR1 SGHTA, CDR2 FQGTGA. The V and J ends lost 2 bases and 0 bases respectively, with 10 bases between them. This CDR3 region has 15 residues.

This sequence joins TRBV27 and TRBJ1-5, with 7 bases identical to TRBD1. CDR1 and CDR2 (germline): MNHEY, SMNVEV (reference sequence). Trimming at V came to 5 bases and at J to 1 base, leaving 11 bases not matched to a gene. CDR3 size: 17 residues. CDR3: CASSRTAPGGSNQPQHF. CDR3 DNA sequence: TGTGCCAGCAGTCGGACGGCTCCAGGGGGGAGCAATCAGCCCCAGCATTTT.

The rearrangement joins TRBV11-2 to TRBJ1-1; TRBD1 matches 12 bases. The CDR3 sequence is 16 residues long. V lost 3 bases to trimming and J lost 7 bases; unmatched junction nucleotides: 9. Germline values: CDR1 SGHAT, CDR2 FQNNGV. This CDR3 is CASSFRDRGRNGEAFF. The CDR3 region has the DNA TGTGCCAGCAGCTTCCGGGACAGGGGGCGCAACGGTGAAGCTTTCTTT.

The J gene is TRBJ2-5, the V gene TRBV6-1, with D possibly being TRBD1 (6 bases). The CDR3 totals 13 residues. CDR1 and CDR2 (germline): MNHNS, SASEGT. Trimming removed 4 bases at V and 4 bases at J, with 10 bases between. The DNA for the CDR3 is TGTGCCAGCAGTGGGGGGCGAGGAGAGACCCAGTACTTC. Protein product: CASSGGRGETQYF.

V gene TRBV7-2 combines with J gene TRBJ2-5; TRBD2 is a possible D gene (6 bases). Germline V CDR1 and CDR2: SGHTA, FQGNSA. Trimming pared 1 base from V and 4 bases from J, leaving 25 bases between. The CDR3 consists of 19 residues. The CDR3 loop is CASSLEGSWGGGQGETQYF. The CDR3 bases are TGTGCCAGCAGCTTAGAAGGAAGTTGGGGCGGAGGGCAGGGAGAGACCCAGTACTTC.

This clone was counted a few times. This chain joins TRBV25-1 and TRBJ1-3; no clear D gene. CDR1 MGHDK and CDR2 SYGVNS come from the germline V gene. The CDR3 sequence is 13 residues long. Between the trimmed V and J ends, which lost 6 bases and 1 base, there was a span of 7 bases. The CDR3 sequence: CASSRTSGNTIYF. The CDR3 region has the DNA TGTGCCAGCAGCCGCACATCTGGAAACACCATATATTTT.

The rearrangement uses TRBV7-3 and TRBJ2-3, with TRBD1 matching 12 bases. V was pared by 5 bases and J by 3 bases, with 3 bases of the junction left unmatched. Germline V gives CDR1 SGHTA, CDR2 FQGTGA. The CDR3 sequence is 15 residues long. The CDR3 reads CASSKGQGATDTQYF. For the CDR3, the DNA is TGTGCCAGCAGCAAGGGACAGGGGGCAACAGATACGCAGTATTTT.

The gene calls are TRBV7-9 and TRBJ2-4; 11 bases map to TRBD1. The J segment lost 1 base and the V segment lost 5 bases, leaving 4 bases of the junction unmatched. From germline, CDR1 is SEHNR and CDR2 FQNEAQ (reference sequence). The CDR3 runs 16 residues. CDR3 loop: CASSLGQGAAKNIQYF. CDR3 coding DNA: TGTGCCAGCAGCCTAGGACAGGGGGCGGCCAAAAACATTCAGTACTTC.

The V gene is TRBV6-6, the J gene TRBJ2-5; the D gene is possibly TRBD2 (5 bases). The J call is uncertain, as TRBJ2-7 better fits the DNA end. Germline-derived CDR1 and CDR2 are MNHNY and SVGAGI (reference sequence). The CDR3 length is 13 residues. The CDR3 region is CASSYSPGNEQYF. The DNA for the CDR3 is TGTGCCAGCAGTTACTCGCCGGGAAACGAGCAGTACTTC.

This chain uses TRBV28 with TRBJ1-4; the match to TRBD1 covers 8 bases. After removal of 8 bases from V and 1 base from J, the junction contained 3 bases not matched to a gene. Germline values: CDR1 MDHEN, CDR2 SYDVKM. The CDR3 has 14 residues. CDR3 in DNA: TGTGCCAGCGCTACAGGGGGAACTAATGAAAAACTGTTTTTT. Protein: CASATGGTNEKLFF.

The V and J genes are TRBV4-3 and TRBJ1-2; the D gene is possibly TRBD1 (5 bases). V was clipped by 0 bases and J by 3 bases, with 11 bases between them. The CDR3 is made up of 15 amino acids. Germline values: CDR1 LGHNA, CDR2 YSLEER. The CDR3 DNA is TGCGCCAGCAGCCAAGAGTCAGGGTGGGACTATGGCTACACCTTC. Encoded protein: CASSQESGWDYGYTF.

The chain links TRBV6-6 to TRBJ1-5; tentative D call: TRBD1 (6 bases). Germline CDR1 reads MNHNY; CDR2 reads SVGAGI (reference sequence). CDR3 size: 15 residues. The V end was cut by 2 bases, the J end by 0 bases, with 8 bases between. CDR3 protein: CASSYRGASNQPQHF. Here the CDR3 DNA reads TGTGCCAGCAGTTACCGGGGGGCTAGCAATCAGCCCCAGCATTTT.

The DNA of the CDR3 is TGTGCCAGCAGCAGACGGACTAGCGGGACCTACAATGAGCAGTTCTTC. This translates into CASSRRTSGTYNEQFF. This chain connects TRBV5-4 to TRBJ2-1; 12 bases align to TRBD2. The CDR3 is 16 residues long. Trimming cost V 4 bases and J 2 bases; bases outside gene matches: 4. CDR1 and CDR2 from the germline V gene are SGHNT and YYREEE (reference sequence).

The chain is built from TRBV11-3 and TRBJ2-7; TRBD2 aligns across 11 bases. V was clipped by 1 base and J by 0 bases; unmatched bases: 8. The CDR3 consists of 18 residues. Germline assignment: CDR1 SGHNT and CDR2 YENEEA. The CDR3 DNA follows: TGTGCCAGCAGCTTAGGGGCTCTAGCGGGAGGAATCTCCTACGAGCAGTACTTC. It is translated as CASSLGALAGGISYEQYF.

The rearrangement joins TRBV18 to TRBJ1-6; D uncertain. Trimming removed 6 bases from V and 7 bases from J, with 13 bases in between. CDR1 and CDR2 (germline): KGHSH, LQKENI. CDR3 size: 14 residues. CDR3 bases: TGTGCCAGCTCGACGGCCGCGCGGAATTCACCCCTCCACTTT. This sequence encodes CASSTAARNSPLHF. Full variable domain (rest looked up from reference TRBV18 and TRBJ1-6): NAGVMQNPRHLVRRRGQEARLRCSPMKGHSHVYWYRQLPEEGLKFMVYLQKENIIDESGMPKERFSAEFPKEGPSILRIQQVVRGDSAAYFCASSTAARNSPLHFGNGTRLTVT.

The V and J genes are TRBV5-1 and TRBJ2-2; 8 positions agree with TRBD1. There are 15 residues in the CDR3. V lost 4 bases and J lost 4; bases outside the gene matches: 6. Germline CDR1 reads SGHRS; CDR2 reads YFSETQ. The CDR3 loop is CASSQVTGGTGELFF. CDR3 in DNA: TGCGCCAGCAGCCAGGTTACAGGGGGCACCGGGGAGCTGTTTTTT. Full variable domain (outside the CDR3, taken from reference TRBV5-1 and TRBJ2-2): KAGVTQTPRYLIKTRGQQVTLSCSPISGHRSVSWYQQTPGQGLQFLFEYFSETQRNKGNFPGRFSGRQFSNSRSEMNVSTLELGDSALYLCASSQVTGGTGELFFGEGSRLTVL.

The chain links TRBV28 to TRBJ1-2; D remains unclear. Germline CDR1 MDHEN, CDR2 SYDVKM. Trimming left V 6 bases short and J 4 bases short, with 9 bases between. This CDR3 comprises 12 residues. The DNA for the CDR3 is TGTGCCAGCAGGCGGGCCGGCTATGGCTACACCTTC. It is translated as CASRRAGYGYTF.

This chain links TRBV5-5 with TRBJ1-1, with D tentatively TRBD1 (5 bases). The germline gives CDR1 SGHKS, CDR2 YYEKEE (reference sequence). Trimming left V 3 bases short and J 8 bases short, with 14 bases between. CDR3 length: 13 amino acids. CDR3 protein: CASSWGGRAEAFF. CDR3 nucleotide sequence: TGTGCCAGCAGCTGGGGGGGGAGGGCCGAAGCTTTCTTT.

This chain joins TRBV6-5 and TRBJ1-5; the D gene is possibly TRBD1 (6 bases). Deletions cut 2 bases from V and 3 bases from J, with 8 bases between. The CDR3 runs to 14 residues. Looked up from germline, CDR1 is MNHEY and CDR2 is SVGAGI. CDR3 nucleotide sequence: TGTGCCAGCAGTTACGGACAGTACAATCAGCCCCAGCATTTT. Protein product: CASSYGQYNQPQHF.

The rearrangement joins TRBV18 to TRBJ2-1; D might be TRBD1 (5 bases). Trimming took off 3 bases at V and 2 bases at J, with 5 bases between the two ends. The CDR3 loop spans 13 amino acids. Germline-derived CDR1 and CDR2 are KGHSH and LQKENI. The CDR3 sequence is CASSPDTYNEQFF. The CDR3, as DNA: TGTGCCAGCTCACCGGACACCTACAATGAGCAGTTCTTC.

The CDR3 coding sequence is TGCGCCAGCAACTGTGGGGGACTAGCGGAAGCCTACGAGCAGTACTTC. It encodes CASNCGGLAEAYEQYF. The chain links TRBV23-1 to TRBJ2-7; 11 nucleotides agree with TRBD2. TRBV23-1 carries the ORF label, with uncertain function. V shed 7 bases, J shed 2 bases, and the junction held 10 bases outside the gene matches. The CDR3 extends over 16 amino acids.

The CDR3 sequence is CSVVIWASGPYNEQFF. Written as DNA, the CDR3 is TGCAGCGTTGTTATCTGGGCTAGCGGACCCTACAATGAGCAGTTCTTC. This chain connects TRBV29-1 to TRBJ2-1, with 7 bases identical to TRBD2. With 4 bases clipped from V and 2 bases from J, the junction kept 11 bases outside the gene matches. CDR1 is SQVTM and CDR2 is ANQGSEA in the germline V gene. The CDR3 sequence is 16 residues long.

The chain carries TRBV30 and TRBJ1-4; D uncertain. Deletions cut 0 bases from V and 3 bases from J, with 8 bases between. Germline V lookup: CDR1 GTSNPN, CDR2 SVGIG (reference sequence). There are 14 residues in the CDR3. The DNA for the CDR3 is TGTGCCTGGAGTGTACGGAGGGCTAATGAAAAACTGTTTTTT. Its translation: CAWSVRRANEKLFF.

This chain links TRBV7-8 with TRBJ2-7; 7 bases map to TRBD1. The germline CDR1 and CDR2 sequences are SGHVS and FQNEAQ. The length of the CDR3 is 15 residues. V shed 4 bases and J 0 bases; nucleotides not matched to a gene: 6. The CDR3 protein is CASSSRTGTSYEQYF. In DNA form, the CDR3 reads TGTGCCAGCAGCTCCCGGACAGGAACCTCCTACGAGCAGTACTTC.

This clone occurred a few times. V gene TRBV9 combines with J gene TRBJ2-3; tentatively, D is TRBD1 (7 bases). With 2 bases removed from V and 2 bases from J, the gap between germline ends came to 24 bases. CDR1 and CDR2 from the germline V gene are SGDLS and YYNGEE. The CDR3 is 19 amino acids. As DNA, the CDR3 is TGTGCCAGCAGCGTCGCCCCGGGGGTACAGGGGCCTCACACAGATACGCAGTATTTT. It codes for CASSVAPGVQGPHTDTQYF.

The rearrangement links TRBV21-1 to TRBJ2-7; the D segment call TRBD1 is taken from the table without a DNA check. TRBV21-1 is a recognized pseudogene. This CDR3 is built from 15 residues. CDR3 loop: CASSKEGYRVYEQYF. The CDR3 nucleotides are TGTGCCAGCAGCAAAGAAGGTTACAGGGTTTACGAGCAGTACTTC.